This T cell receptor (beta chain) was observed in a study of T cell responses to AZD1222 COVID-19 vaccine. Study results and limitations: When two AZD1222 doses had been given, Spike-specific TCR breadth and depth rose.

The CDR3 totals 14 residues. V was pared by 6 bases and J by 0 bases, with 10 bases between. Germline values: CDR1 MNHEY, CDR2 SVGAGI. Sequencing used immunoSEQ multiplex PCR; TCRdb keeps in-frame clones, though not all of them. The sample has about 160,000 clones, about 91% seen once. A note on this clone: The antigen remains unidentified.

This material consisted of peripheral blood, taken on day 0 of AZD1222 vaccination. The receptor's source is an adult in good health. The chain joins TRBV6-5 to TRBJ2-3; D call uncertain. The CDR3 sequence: CASSPPLSTDTQYF. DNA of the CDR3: TGTGCCAGCAGCCCCCCTTTGAGCACAGATACGCAGTATTTT.